This T cell receptor (beta chain) was sequenced for a study of identical twins' blood T cells. Looking at the study overall: Around 46 million reads covered roughly 6 alpha-chain and roughly 6 beta-chain libraries.

MiXCR, applied by TCRdb to the 5' RACE reads, yields one record per CDR3 protein. The sample contains 350,000 to 400,000 distinct CDR3 sequences, roughly 28% of which appear only once. About this clonotype: A read error may be the cause here, since a much bigger clone is one base away. As the CDR3 is not closed by the conserved phenylalanine or tryptophan, this likely results from a read error.

With 5 bases removed from V and 2 bases from J, the gap between germline ends came to 7 bases. The CDR3 is 12 residues long. Per the germline V gene, CDR1 is SEHNR and CDR2 is FQNEAQ (reference sequence). The sequence was collected from a woman aged 18-49 years in good health. V usage is TRBV7-9 and J usage is TRBJ2-7; D remains ambiguous. Sequencing input: PBMCs. The CDR3 is CASSLGTYEQYY. DNA for the CDR3: TGTGCCAGCAGCCTTGGGACCTACGAGCAGTACTAC.